The sequence of this T cell receptor beta chain was determined in a study of T cell repertoires in cytomegalovirus infection. This clonotype was recorded once. The antigen is not known. TCRdb reprocessed the reads via MiXCR and lists one record per CDR3 protein. The data contain 300,000 to 400,000 distinct CDR3 sequences, 29% of them singletons. J lost 3 bases, V lost 10 bases, and 6 bases had no gene match. The CDR3 length is 13 residues. CDR1 and CDR2 from the germline V gene are MNHEY and SVGAGI. Study-wide points: The study found HLA-C-restricted CMV-specific TCR beta clonotypes dominating the ex vivo response.

Sequencing was performed on cultured PBMCs, taken from culture after CMV antigen stimulation. This clonotype was sampled from a human donor in good health (CMV status not recorded). Some clones in this sample may be carry-over from other donors' samples. This chain joins TRBV6-5 and TRBJ1-2; 9 bases are shared with TRBD1. In DNA form, the CDR3 reads TGTGCCATCGGGACAGGGATACACTATGGCTACACCTTC. Translating it yields CAIGTGIHYGYTF.